Listed here are 28 T cell receptor beta chains from one sample, sequenced in a study of T cell responses to AZD1222 COVID-19 vaccine. Here immunoSEQ multiplex PCR was the method, and the copy in TCRdb shows in-frame clones only, minus some. The sample carries almost 50,000 clones, 79% recorded once. The sample was peripheral blood, taken on day 0 of MenACWY control vaccination. Receptors were obtained from an adult in good health.

The rearrangement joins TRBV6-4 to TRBJ1-1; possibly TRBD1 for D (5 bases). The germline V gene has CDR1 MRHNA and CDR2 SNTAGT. The CDR3 is 14 amino acids. The V end was cut by 6 bases, the J end by 1 base, with 12 bases between. CDR3 region: CASRDNSKNTEAFF. The DNA for the CDR3 is TGTGCCAGCAGGGACAACTCAAAGAACACTGAAGCTTTCTTT.

This clone has a handful of counts. The chain carries TRBV5-6 and TRBJ1-5; tentatively, D is TRBD1 (6 bases). V lost 4 bases and J lost 9, with 17 bases in between. The CDR3 has 14 amino acids. Germline lookup yields CDR1 SGHDT and CDR2 YYEEEE. CDR3 nucleotide sequence: TGTGCCAGCAGCCGGGACACAGCCGGGGGGCCCCAGCATTTT. It encodes CASSRDTAGGPQHF.

There are a few counts of this clone. The rearrangement uses TRBV18 and TRBJ2-2, with unresolved D. Trimming cost V 1 base and J 8 bases, with 5 bases left between them. Germline V gene lookup returns CDR1 KGHSH and CDR2 LQKENI. CDR3 length: 12 residues. The CDR3 here is CASSPRAGELFF. In DNA form, the CDR3 reads TGTGCCAGCTCACCACGGGCAGGGGAGCTGTTTTTT.

This rearrangement joins TRBV10-1 to TRBJ1-6; D is perhaps TRBD1 (5 bases). The CDR3 length is 13 residues. V was pared by 5 bases and J by 4 bases, with 6 bases between. The germline CDR1 and CDR2 sequences are WNHNN and SYGVQD (reference sequence). The CDR3 DNA reads TGCGCCAGCAGTCGGGGGTATAATTCACCCCTCCACTTT. Its translation: CASSRGYNSPLHF.

The CDR3 DNA sequence: TGTGCCAGCAGAACTACCCCGGGGGATGAGCAGTTCTTC. Residues: CASRTTPGDEQFF. The gene calls are TRBV6-5 and TRBJ2-1, with a possible D match to TRBD2 (6 bases). V was pared by 6 bases and J by 8 bases, with 14 bases between. The CDR3 extends over 13 amino acids. Germline V gene lookup returns CDR1 MNHEY and CDR2 SVGAGI.

The J gene is TRBJ1-4, the V gene TRBV5-1, with 10 positions matching TRBD1. CDR1 and CDR2 from the germline V gene are SGHRS and YFSETQ. The CDR3 is 15 residues long. J lost 8 bases, V lost 3 bases, and 7 bases had no gene match. This CDR3 reads CASSWRQGAPEKLFF. Here the CDR3 DNA reads TGCGCCAGCAGCTGGAGACAGGGGGCCCCCGAAAAACTGTTTTTT.

The chain carries TRBV28 and TRBJ1-1; TRBD1 is a possible D gene (5 bases). Between the trimmed V and J ends, which lost 3 bases and 6 bases, there was a span of 20 bases. This CDR3 is 16 amino acids long. Germline values: CDR1 MDHEN, CDR2 SYDVKM. CDR3 in DNA: TGTGCCAGCAGTTTCGGATCGTACGGGACGGTTCCTGAAGCTTTCTTT. It encodes CASSFGSYGTVPEAFF.

This rearrangement joins TRBV19 to TRBJ1-5; no reliable D call. The CDR3 is 14 amino acids. Germline V gene lookup returns CDR1 LNHDA and CDR2 SQIVND (reference sequence). The germline V and J ends were trimmed by 2 bases and 9 bases, with 14 bases remaining between them. The DNA of the CDR3 is TGTGCCAGTAGTATATGGGGAGATAGTGGGCCCCAGCATTTT. Residues: CASSIWGDSGPQHF.

The chain joins TRBV20-1 to TRBJ2-3; D call uncertain. The V end was cut by 0 bases, the J end by 5 bases, with 3 bases between. Germline assignment: CDR1 DFQATT and CDR2 SNEGSKA (reference sequence). The CDR3 is 11 residues long. The CDR3 DNA is TGCAGTGCTAGAGATATAGATACGCAGTATTTT. It encodes CSARDIDTQYF.

The chain links TRBV28 to TRBJ1-2, with no clear D. The CDR3 has 15 amino acids. Germline lookup yields CDR1 MDHEN and CDR2 SYDVKM. V was trimmed by 2 bases and J by 2 bases, leaving 12 bases between them. The CDR3 DNA follows: TGTGCCAGCAGTTTACCCAGTATGGGGAACTATGGCTACACCTTC. Its protein product is CASSLPSMGNYGYTF.

In this sample, this clone turned up once. The rearrangement uses TRBV5-4 and TRBJ1-6; D gene ambiguous. V was pared by 0 bases and J by 6 bases, with 7 bases between. The CDR3 totals 14 residues. Germline V CDR1 and CDR2: SGHNT, YYREEE (reference sequence). CDR3 residues: CASSLAQSNSPLHF. The CDR3 nucleotides are TGTGCCAGCAGCTTGGCCCAGTCTAATTCACCCCTCCACTTT. The whole variable domain, remainder taken from reference TRBV5-4 and TRBJ1-6, is ETGVTQSPTHLIKTRGQQVTLRCSSQSGHNTVSWYQQALGQGPQFIFQYYREEENGRGNFPPRFSGLQFPNYSSELNVNALELDDSALYLCASSLAQSNSPLHFGNGTRLTVT.

Only a few counts were recorded for this clone. This chain connects TRBV28 to TRBJ2-3, with D unresolved. There are 13 residues in the CDR3. V lost 4 bases, J lost 2 bases, and 7 bases lay in between. Germline CDR1 and CDR2: MDHEN and SYDVKM. The CDR3 region is CASSSLVTDTQYF. As DNA, the CDR3 is TGTGCCAGCAGTTCCTTAGTCACAGATACGCAGTATTTT.

The rearrangement uses TRBV5-4 and TRBJ2-7; no firm D call. The CDR3 is 14 amino acids. V shed 4 bases and J shed 5 bases, with 16 bases lying between them. Germline V lookup: CDR1 SGHNT, CDR2 YYREEE (reference sequence). The CDR3 region is CASSPGLGANEQYF. CDR3 nucleotide sequence: TGTGCCAGCAGCCCCGGGCTAGGTGCAAACGAGCAGTACTTC.

This chain joins TRBV6-2 or TRBV6-3 and TRBJ1-3; D call uncertain. The CDR3 has 13 amino acids. Trimming left V 4 bases short and J 7 bases short, with 11 bases between. Germline V gene lookup returns CDR1 MNHEY and CDR2 SVGEGT. Here the CDR3 DNA reads TGTGCCAGCAGTTTAGCCAGCGGGAACACCATATATTTT. Its translation is CASSLASGNTIYF.

The chain employs TRBV6-5 and TRBJ1-1; D unclear. CDR1 and CDR2 from the germline V gene are MNHEY and SVGAGI. CDR3 length: 12 residues. The V and J ends lost 7 bases and 1 base respectively, with 7 bases between them. The CDR3 nucleotides read TGTGCCAGCAAGGAGCCGAACACTGAAGCTTTCTTT. Its translation: CASKEPNTEAFF.

This chain connects TRBV28 to TRBJ1-6, with 7 bases matching TRBD1. The ends lost 10 bases at V and 14 bases at J; junction bases unmatched: 14. Germline CDR1 MDHEN, CDR2 SYDVKM. The CDR3 runs to 13 residues. CDR3 amino acids: CATRGGQLATLHF. CDR3 coding DNA: TGTGCCACCCGCGGGGGACAGCTTGCCACCCTCCACTTT.

The chain carries TRBV6-5 and TRBJ1-6, with D possibly TRBD1 on 5 matching bases. V was clipped by 9 bases and J by 0 bases, with 12 bases between them. Germline loops: CDR1 MNHEY, CDR2 SVGAGI. The CDR3 is 15 residues long. The CDR3 DNA is TGTGCCAGTATTGGGGGGAGCTCCTATAATTCACCCCTCCACTTT. Translating gives CASIGGSSYNSPLHF.

The gene calls are TRBV5-1 and TRBJ2-2; D perhaps matches TRBD2 (5 bases). The V gene lost 3 bases and the J gene lost 1 base, with 10 bases spanning the gap. CDR1 is SGHRS and CDR2 is YFSETQ in the germline V gene. This CDR3 comprises 15 residues. Here the CDR3 DNA reads TGCGCCAGCAGCTCTCTTCGGGGGAACACCGGGGAGCTGTTTTTT. Amino acid sequence: CASSSLRGNTGELFF.

The chain joins TRBV6-5 to TRBJ1-1; tentative D call: TRBD1 (6 bases). Germline values: CDR1 MNHEY, CDR2 SVGAGI. Trimming stripped 6 bases from V and 2 bases from J, with 10 bases between. This CDR3 has 13 amino acids. This chain's CDR3 is CASSWTANTEAFF. CDR3 sequence (DNA): TGTGCCAGCAGCTGGACAGCCAACACTGAAGCTTTCTTT.

This clone was picked up one time. CDR3 DNA sequence: TGCGCCAGCAGCTTGATGGGCCTTTCCCGGGCGTACAATGAGCAGTTCTTC. The encoded protein is CASSLMGLSRAYNEQFF. The gene calls are TRBV5-1 and TRBJ2-1; no clear D gene. Trimming took off 1 base at V and 4 bases at J, with 18 bases between the two ends. The germline V gene encodes CDR1 SGHRS and CDR2 YFSETQ. The CDR3 contains 17 residues.

The genes are TRBV30 and TRBJ1-6, with a possible D match to TRBD1 (5 bases). There are 17 residues in the CDR3. Germline V lookup: CDR1 GTSNPN, CDR2 SVGIG (reference sequence). V was trimmed by 3 bases and J by 5 bases, leaving 20 bases between them. This CDR3 reads CAWRPKGQARNNSPLHF. CDR3 coding DNA: TGTGCCTGGAGACCCAAGGGGCAGGCGCGGAATAATTCACCCCTCCACTTT.

V and J are TRBV18 and TRBJ1-1; maybe TRBD1 (5 bases). Deletions cut 3 bases from V and 3 bases from J, with 20 bases between. Germline CDR1 is KGHSH and CDR2 is LQKENI. This CDR3 is built from 17 residues. Here the CDR3 reads CASSPGRAHRVYTEAFF. In nucleotides, the CDR3 is TGTGCCAGCTCACCCGGCAGGGCCCATAGGGTTTACACTGAAGCTTTCTTT.

The chain carries TRBV24-1 and TRBJ2-5, with D perhaps TRBD1 (7 bases). The V gene lost 3 bases and the J gene lost 5 bases, with 18 bases spanning the gap. The CDR3 extends over 16 amino acids. Germline V gene data show CDR1 as KGHDR and CDR2 as SFDVKD. The CDR3 sequence is CATSDGGRGVGETQYF. The CDR3 DNA reads TGTGCCACCAGTGATGGCGGCAGGGGGGTCGGGGAGACCCAGTACTTC.

CDR3 region: CASSYGYSGSPTGELFF. The CDR3 region has the DNA TGTGCCAGCAGTTACGGGTATAGCGGGAGCCCCACCGGGGAGCTGTTTTTT. The genes are TRBV6-2 or TRBV6-3 and TRBJ2-2, with TRBD2 matching over 9 bases. This CDR3 has 17 residues. Germline CDR1 and CDR2: MNHEY and SVGEGT. V was pared by 2 bases and J by 4 bases, with 8 bases of the junction left unmatched.

The chain is built from TRBV21-1 and TRBJ1-5. TRBV21-1 has pseudogene status. There are 14 residues in the CDR3. This CDR3 is CASSAPAFNQPQHF. The CDR3 DNA reads TGTGCCAGCAGCGCCCCAGCTTTCAATCAGCCCCAGCATTTT.

The V call is TRBV6-5, the J call TRBJ1-5, with TRBD1 matching over 7 bases. With 8 bases clipped from V and 4 bases from J, the junction kept 5 bases outside the gene matches. Germline assignment: CDR1 MNHEY and CDR2 SVGAGI. The CDR3 length is 13 residues. The CDR3, as DNA: TGTGCCAGCGAGGGGGCGGAAAATCAGCCCCAGCATTTT. It specifies CASEGAENQPQHF.

This chain uses TRBV3-1 (or the pseudogene TRBV3-2) with TRBJ1-6; perhaps TRBD1 as D (6 bases). Trimming left V 3 bases short and J 4 bases short, with 7 bases between. Germline V gene sequence: CDR1 LGHDT, CDR2 YNNKEL (reference sequence). The CDR3 is 14 amino acids. The CDR3 region has the DNA TGTGCCAGCAGCCACGGACAGTATAATTCACCCCTCCACTTT. This translates into CASSHGQYNSPLHF.

This chain uses TRBV23-1 with TRBJ1-3; 9 bases are shared with TRBD1. TRBV23-1 is identified as an open reading frame with a role that is uncertain. Losses at the gene ends were 3 bases for V and 2 bases for J; bases not matched to a gene: 2. The CDR3 loop spans 15 amino acids. In DNA, the CDR3 is TGCGCCAGCAGTCACAGGACAGGGGCTGGAAACACCATATATTTT. Its protein product is CASSHRTGAGNTIYF.